This passage covers 28 T cell receptor beta chains from one sample sequenced in a study of blood T cell repertoires in COVID-19 (dated by TCRdb to 2020 to 2021). The library was generated by the immunoSEQ multiplex PCR assay. Sourced from immuneACCESS, this table was stored by TCRdb with only in-frame sequences that have V and J called. A share of the clones is absent; for the studies checked, an unresolved V gene accounts for under half, and the remainder has no known explanation. The sample data list approximately 170,000 clones, and about four fifths of these were observed just once. Of the sample, 7.6% falls within the top ten clones. Sequenced material: peripheral blood. The origin of the receptors is a woman in her 70s with COVID-19, enrolled during active disease.

V usage is TRBV28 and J usage is TRBJ1-2, with D uncertain. Deletions cut 3 bases from V and 0 bases from J, with 5 bases between. This CDR3 contains 13 residues. CDR1 and CDR2 (germline): MDHEN, SYDVKM. CDR3 region: CASSFSANYGYTF. Written as DNA, the CDR3 is TGTGCCAGCAGTTTCTCAGCTAACTATGGCTACACCTTC.

The chain combines TRBV7-2 with TRBJ2-5, with 8 nucleotides matching TRBD1. Germline loops: CDR1 SGHTA, CDR2 FQGNSA. V lost 2 bases and J lost 5; bases outside the gene matches: 7. This CDR3 has 15 residues. The CDR3 nucleotides read TGTGCCAGCAGCTTACCGGGACAGGCCCAGGAGACCCAGTACTTC. Residues: CASSLPGQAQETQYF.

This chain links TRBV27 with TRBJ2-1; 7 bases fit TRBD1. The CDR3 runs to 14 residues. With 6 bases clipped from V and 5 bases from J, the junction kept 7 bases outside the gene matches. The germline gives CDR1 MNHEY, CDR2 SMNVEV (reference sequence). The CDR3 region is CASRRTGSDNEQFF. The DNA for the CDR3 is TGTGCCAGCAGGAGGACAGGTAGCGACAATGAGCAGTTCTTC.

This chain's CDR3 is CASSLERGLAGNEQFF. Written as DNA, the CDR3 is TGTGCCAGCAGCTTAGAAAGGGGACTAGCGGGAAATGAGCAGTTCTTC. This chain connects TRBV7-2 to TRBJ2-1; 13 bases match TRBD2. The CDR3 consists of 16 residues. V was clipped by 1 base and J by 7 bases; unmatched bases: 4. CDR1 and CDR2 from the germline V gene are SGHTA and FQGNSA.

The CDR3 sequence: CATNGQPGNEQFF. CDR3 nucleotides: TGTGCCACCAATGGACAGCCCGGCAATGAGCAGTTCTTC. This sequence joins TRBV24-1 and TRBJ2-1; D is perhaps TRBD1 (6 bases). CDR1 and CDR2 from the germline V gene are KGHDR and SFDVKD. V dropped 8 bases and J dropped 6 bases, with 13 bases sitting between them. The length of the CDR3 is 13 residues.

The rearrangement uses TRBV29-1 and TRBJ2-1, with 9 bases identical to TRBD2. Germline V gene data show CDR1 as SQVTM and CDR2 as ANQGSEA. V lost 6 bases and J lost 2; bases outside the gene matches: 8. The CDR3 extends over 15 amino acids. CDR3 sequence (DNA): TGCAGCGTGGCGTCTAGCGGGAACCCCTACAATGAGCAGTTCTTC. Amino acids: CSVASSGNPYNEQFF.

The genes are TRBV18 and TRBJ1-1; the D is unclear. Trimming stripped 3 bases from V and 3 bases from J, with 11 bases between. From germline, CDR1 is KGHSH and CDR2 LQKENI. This CDR3 contains 14 residues. This chain's CDR3 is CASSPYLGDTEAFF. The CDR3 region has the DNA TGTGCCAGCTCACCCTACCTGGGCGACACTGAAGCTTTCTTT.

The rearrangement uses TRBV15 and TRBJ2-6; D possibly corresponds to TRBD2 (5 bases). With 0 bases removed from V and 4 bases from J, the gap between germline ends came to 13 bases. The CDR3 has 17 residues. Germline V lookup: CDR1 LNHNV, CDR2 YYDKDF (reference sequence). CDR3 amino acids: CATSRDPRGSGANVLTF. The CDR3 DNA is TGTGCCACCAGCAGAGATCCCCGGGGATCAGGGGCCAACGTCCTGACTTTC.

J is TRBJ2-7 and V is TRBV30; 9 bases are a match to TRBD1. The CDR3 runs to 14 residues. The germline V gene has CDR1 GTSNPN and CDR2 SVGIG (reference sequence). The V gene end was trimmed by 1 base and the J gene end by 8 bases; junction bases not matched to a gene: 9. The CDR3 reads CAWSEGQGRGKQYF. The CDR3 region has the DNA TGTGCCTGGAGTGAAGGACAGGGGAGAGGGAAGCAGTACTTC. Based on the CDR3 plus reference TRBV30 and TRBJ2-7, the full variable domain is SQTIHQWPATLVQPVGSPLSLECTVEGTSNPNLYWYRQAAGRGLQLLFYSVGIGQISSEVPQNLSASRPQDRQFILSSKKLLLSDSGFYLCAWSEGQGRGKQYFGPGTRLTVT.

V and J are TRBV7-2 and TRBJ2-7; 11 nucleotides match TRBD1. J lost 2 bases, V lost 3 bases, and 6 bases had no gene match. Germline CDR1 SGHTA, CDR2 FQGNSA. The CDR3 extends over 16 amino acids. The CDR3 reads CASSFEPGQGAYEQYF. CDR3 sequence (DNA): TGTGCCAGCAGCTTCGAGCCGGGACAGGGGGCCTACGAGCAGTACTTC.

The rearrangement joins TRBV15 to TRBJ1-2, with TRBD1 matching over 8 bases. This CDR3 is built from 15 residues. Unmatched junction bases numbered 7, after V lost 0 bases and J lost 7 bases. Germline V lookup: CDR1 LNHNV, CDR2 YYDKDF (reference sequence). CDR3 coding DNA: TGTGCCACCAGCAGAGATCGGTCAGGGGGCAGTGGCTACACCTTC. Protein sequence: CATSRDRSGGSGYTF.

The rearrangement links TRBV18 to TRBJ1-1; possible D gene TRBD1, 6 bases. Germline V gives CDR1 KGHSH, CDR2 LQKENI. The CDR3 totals 16 residues. V was cut by 5 bases and J by 4 bases, with 20 bases left in between. The CDR3 reads CASSTLNRVGSTEAFF. CDR3 DNA: TGTGCCAGCTCAACGCTAAACAGGGTGGGGAGCACTGAAGCTTTCTTT. The variable domain in full, completed from reference TRBV18 and TRBJ1-1, reads NAGVMQNPRHLVRRRGQEARLRCSPMKGHSHVYWYRQLPEEGLKFMVYLQKENIIDESGMPKERFSAEFPKEGPSILRIQQVVRGDSAAYFCASSTLNRVGSTEAFFGQGTRLTVV.

The V call is TRBV12-5, the J call TRBJ2-3; the match to TRBD1 covers 8 bases. V gave up 8 bases and J gave up 3 bases; unmatched junction bases: 7. CDR3 length: 14 residues. The germline CDR1 and CDR2 sequences are LGHNT and FRNRAP. This chain's CDR3 is CASSWGTGTDTQYF. DNA for the CDR3: TGTGCTAGTTCCTGGGGGACAGGTACAGATACGCAGTATTTT.

The J gene is TRBJ2-5, the V gene TRBV18; 7 bases fit TRBD1. The V segment lost 4 bases and the J segment 3 bases; nucleotides outside the gene matches: 11. From germline, CDR1 is KGHSH and CDR2 LQKENI. CDR3 size: 16 residues. The CDR3, as DNA: TGTGCCAGCTCACGCAACCCCGGGACAGCAAAAGAGACCCAGTACTTC. Translation: CASSRNPGTAKETQYF.

The chain is built from TRBV6-4 and TRBJ1-1; D may be TRBD1 (5 bases). Germline V lookup: CDR1 MRHNA, CDR2 SNTAGT. The CDR3 covers 13 residues. V lost 7 bases and J lost 9, with 18 bases in between. CDR3 protein: CASTPTVGGKAFF. DNA for the CDR3: TGTGCCAGCACCCCGACAGTGGGTGGGAAAGCTTTCTTT.

As regards this clone: Different DNA sequences within this sample yield the same CDR3. The CDR3 DNA follows: TGTGCCAGCAGACAGGGGACCTACAATGAGCAGTTCTTC. Translating gives CASRQGTYNEQFF. The chain has TRBV28 and TRBJ2-1; 7 nucleotides align to TRBD1. The CDR3 has 13 residues. Germline assignment: CDR1 MDHEN and CDR2 SYDVKM. V gave up 6 bases and J gave up 2 bases; unmatched junction bases: 1.

There are a few counts of this clone. The rearrangement joins TRBV3-1 (or the pseudogene TRBV3-2) to TRBJ2-7, with TRBD2 identical over 11 bases. The trim removed 7 bases at V and 4 bases at J, leaving 6 bases unmatched. This CDR3 is built from 14 residues. Germline assignment: CDR1 LGHDT and CDR2 YNNKEL (reference sequence). The CDR3 loop reads CASTLAGGPYEQYF. As DNA, the CDR3 is TGTGCCAGCACCCTAGCGGGAGGACCGTACGAGCAGTACTTC.

The V call is TRBV10-3, the J call TRBJ1-1; D possibly corresponds to TRBD1 (5 bases). In germline, CDR1 is ENHRY, CDR2 SYGVKD. Between the trimmed V and J ends, which lost 3 bases and 1 base, there was a span of 9 bases. The CDR3 spans 14 residues. In nucleotides, the CDR3 is TGTGCCATCAGTGACACAGGCGGGAACACTGAAGCTTTCTTT. Translating gives CAISDTGGNTEAFF.

This chain connects TRBV6-5 to TRBJ1-5; perhaps TRBD1 as D (6 bases). The CDR3 loop spans 16 amino acids. Trimming took 4 bases from V and 2 from J, leaving 15 bases between them. Germline CDR1 reads MNHEY; CDR2 reads SVGAGI. CDR3 amino acids: CASSSLGAARNQPQHF. The CDR3 coding sequence is TGTGCCAGCAGTTCCTTGGGGGCAGCTCGCAATCAGCCCCAGCATTTT.

The chain links TRBV25-1 to TRBJ2-1, with 9 bases matching TRBD1. This CDR3 is 17 amino acids long. J gave up 5 bases and V 2 bases, and 10 bases lay outside the gene matches. Germline CDR1 reads MGHDK; CDR2 reads SYGVNS. CDR3 in amino acids: CASSEPLHTGGHNEQFF. CDR3 DNA: TGTGCCAGCAGTGAACCCCTCCATACAGGGGGCCACAATGAGCAGTTCTTC.

In DNA, the CDR3 is TGTGCCACCAGCAGGGACCCTCGACAGGGACTCTCCTACGAGCAGTACTTC. Its protein product is CATSRDPRQGLSYEQYF. The chain couples TRBV15 to TRBJ2-7, with D perhaps TRBD1 (7 bases). CDR3 length: 17 amino acids. V was cut by 3 bases and J by 0 bases, with 18 bases left in between. Germline CDR1 reads LNHNV; CDR2 reads YYDKDF (reference sequence).

This chain's CDR3 is CASSEPGQGAKGYTF. As DNA, the CDR3 is TGTGCCAGCAGTGAACCGGGACAGGGGGCGAAGGGCTACACCTTC. The gene calls are TRBV28 and TRBJ1-2, with 12 bases fitting TRBD1. Germline CDR1 reads MDHEN; CDR2 reads SYDVKM. CDR3 size: 15 residues. With V trimmed by 5 bases and J by 8 bases, 9 bases remained unmatched.

This sequence joins TRBV30 and TRBJ2-7; D is perhaps TRBD1 (6 bases). Trimming took 0 bases from V and 6 from J, leaving 9 bases between them. The CDR3 spans 12 residues. Germline-derived CDR1 and CDR2 are GTSNPN and SVGIG (reference sequence). Here the CDR3 reads CAWSVFRGEQYF. DNA of the CDR3: TGTGCCTGGAGTGTCTTCAGGGGCGAGCAGTACTTC.

The chain links TRBV27 to TRBJ1-2, with D tentatively TRBD1 (5 bases). From germline, CDR1 is MNHEY and CDR2 SMNVEV (reference sequence). There are 14 residues in the CDR3. Trimming took off 3 bases at V and 8 bases at J, with 16 bases between the two ends. The CDR3: CASSLGRGETGYTF. CDR3 coding DNA: TGTGCCAGCAGTTTGGGTCGGGGGGAGACCGGCTACACCTTC.

V is TRBV5-4 and J is TRBJ1-6, with D uncertain. The germline V gene encodes CDR1 SGHNT and CDR2 YYREEE (reference sequence). V dropped 5 bases and J dropped 5 bases, with 14 bases sitting between them. This CDR3 has 15 residues. DNA for the CDR3: TGTGCCAGCAGAAAGGGAGGGCAAGATAATTCACCCCTCCACTTT. It codes for CASRKGGQDNSPLHF.

This clone has just a few counts. The V gene is TRBV5-1, the J gene TRBJ1-2; 9 bases are shared with TRBD1. This CDR3 comprises 14 residues. With 2 bases clipped from V and 2 bases from J, the junction kept 1 base outside the gene matches. Per germline, CDR1 SGHRS and CDR2 YFSETQ. The CDR3 sequence is CASSFGTGNYGYTF. In DNA form, the CDR3 reads TGCGCCAGCAGCTTTGGGACAGGGAACTATGGCTACACCTTC.

The rearrangement joins TRBV20-1 to TRBJ1-4; D remains unclear. V was clipped by 5 bases and J by 4 bases, with 5 bases between them. This CDR3 has 11 residues. The V gene's germline CDR1 is DFQATT and CDR2 SNEGSKA (reference sequence). CDR3 nucleotides: TGCAGTGCTCCATTTAATGAAAAACTGTTTTTT. It codes for CSAPFNEKLFF.

CDR3 in DNA: TGTGCCAGCCGACTAGCAAGAGAGCAGTACTTC. Protein product: CASRLAREQYF. The chain joins TRBV2 to TRBJ2-7, with 7 bases that match TRBD2. The germline V gene has CDR1 SNHLY and CDR2 FYNNEI. V shed 8 bases, J shed 7 bases, and the junction held 5 bases outside the gene matches. The CDR3 sequence is 11 residues long.